This TCR beta chain was recovered during a study of T cells in Graves' hyperthyroidism and ophthalmopathy. The CDR3 regions of TCR beta were amplified from RNA transcripts. Carried out on the TCR CDR3, a first-round RT-PCR used the HTBI primer set. TCRdb reprocessed the multiplex PCR reads via MiXCR and lists one record per CDR3 protein. Of approximately 410,000 distinct CDR3 sequences in the sample, roughly 13% were seen once. This clonotype was observed many times. Deletions cut 3 bases from V and 2 bases from J, with 4 bases between. CDR1 is SGHAT and CDR2 is FQNNGV in the germline V gene. The CDR3 sequence is 12 residues long. Graves' hyperthyroidism showing no ophthalmopathy progression within 18 months was considered stable.

The chain is built from TRBV11-2 and TRBJ2-5; D call uncertain. The clonotype originates from a woman aged 18-35 years with Graves' hyperthyroidism. Sequences were obtained from blood. The CDR3 nucleotides read TGTGCCAGCAGCTTTGTTCAAGAGACCCAGTACTTC. Translating it yields CASSFVQETQYF.